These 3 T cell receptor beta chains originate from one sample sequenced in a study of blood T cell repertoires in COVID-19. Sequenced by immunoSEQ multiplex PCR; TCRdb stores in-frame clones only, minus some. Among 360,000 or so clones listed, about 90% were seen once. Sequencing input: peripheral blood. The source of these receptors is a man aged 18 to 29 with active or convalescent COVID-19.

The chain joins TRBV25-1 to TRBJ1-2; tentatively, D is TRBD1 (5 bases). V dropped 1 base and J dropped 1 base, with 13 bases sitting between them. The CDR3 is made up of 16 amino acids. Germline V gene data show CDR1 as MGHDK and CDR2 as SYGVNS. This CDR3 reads CASSELSGKNNYGYTF. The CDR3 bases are TGTGCCAGCAGTGAATTATCAGGGAAGAATAACTATGGCTACACCTTC.

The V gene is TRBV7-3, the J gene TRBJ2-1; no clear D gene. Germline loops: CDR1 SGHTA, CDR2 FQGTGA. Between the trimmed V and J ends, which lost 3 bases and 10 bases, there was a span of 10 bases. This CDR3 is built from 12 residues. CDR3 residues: CASSFDGREQFF. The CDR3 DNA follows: TGTGCCAGCAGCTTTGATGGGCGCGAGCAGTTCTTC.

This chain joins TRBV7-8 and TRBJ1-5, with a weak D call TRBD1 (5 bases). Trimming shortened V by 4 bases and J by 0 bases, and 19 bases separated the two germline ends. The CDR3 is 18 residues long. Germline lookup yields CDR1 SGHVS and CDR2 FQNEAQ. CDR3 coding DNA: TGTGCCAGCAGCTCCGGGTTCAGGGAAAGCTATAGCAATCAGCCCCAGCATTTT. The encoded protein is CASSSGFRESYSNQPQHF.